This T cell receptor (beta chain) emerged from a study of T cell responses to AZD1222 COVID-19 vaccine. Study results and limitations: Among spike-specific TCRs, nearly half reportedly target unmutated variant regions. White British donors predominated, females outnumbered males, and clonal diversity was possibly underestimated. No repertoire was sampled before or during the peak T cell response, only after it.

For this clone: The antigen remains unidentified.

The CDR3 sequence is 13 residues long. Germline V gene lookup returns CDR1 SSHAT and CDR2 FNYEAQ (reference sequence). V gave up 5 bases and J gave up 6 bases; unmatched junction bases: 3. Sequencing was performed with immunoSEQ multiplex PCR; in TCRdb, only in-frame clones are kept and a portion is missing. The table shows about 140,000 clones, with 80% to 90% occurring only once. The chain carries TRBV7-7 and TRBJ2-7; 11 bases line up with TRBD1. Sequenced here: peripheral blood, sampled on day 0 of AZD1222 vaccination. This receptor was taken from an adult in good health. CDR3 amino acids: CASSLGTGGEQYF. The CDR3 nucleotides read TGTGCCAGCAGCCTAGGGACAGGGGGCGAGCAGTACTTC.